A selection of T cell receptor beta chains follows, all from one sample in a study of CXCR3-negative and CXCR3-positive naive CD8 T cells. Following a re-call of the 5' RACE reads, TCRdb has one entry per CDR3 protein and lacks DNA. This sample's clone table lists fewer than 65,000 distinct CDR3 sequences. The sample comprised naive CXCR3+ CD8+ T cells from blood. The receptors here all came from a human donor in good health. Some clones in this sample may be carry-over from other donors' samples. The CDR3 runs from the conserved cysteine through the conserved F or W. Fields, in order: J gene, V gene, clone size, CDR3 protein. Not all rows give a size; the values are once, few, many and, for expanded clones, a class.

J: TRBJ2-1
V: TRBV11-2
size: -
CDR3: CASSLVPVLEQFF

J: TRBJ2-1
V: TRBV29-1
size: -
CDR3: CSVEGLGDRGEDEQFF

J: TRBJ2-7
V: TRBV9
size: -
CDR3: CASSQGSPSYEQYF

J: TRBJ1-1
V: TRBV25-1
size: -
CDR3: CASNRGMNTEAFF

J: TRBJ1-2
V: TRBV29-1
size: -
CDR3: CSVSLAETYGYTF

J: TRBJ1-5
V: TRBV23-1
size: -
CDR3: CASSQYPHCRGYSNQPQHF

J: TRBJ2-1
V: TRBV29-1
size: -
CDR3: CSVEDEGTTDINEQFF

J: TRBJ2-7
V: TRBV7-6
size: -
CDR3: CASSLAWGQGAGEQYF

J: TRBJ2-7
V: TRBV4-3
size: -
CDR3: CATNPSARRAHEQYF

J: TRBJ2-7
V: TRBV20-1
size: -
CDR3: CSARAELRYEQYF

J: TRBJ2-1
V: TRBV7-2
size: -
CDR3: CASSSRAEQFF

J: TRBJ2-7
V: TRBV7-2
size: -
CDR3: CASSLSGLDYEQYF

J: TRBJ2-7
V: TRBV29-1
size: -
CDR3: CSVEGTGKNSYEQYF

J: TRBJ2-7
V: TRBV20-1
size: -
CDR3: CSARLDSSYEQYF

J: TRBJ2-7
V: TRBV5-1
size: -
CDR3: CASSSATGVDEQYF

J: TRBJ2-7
V: TRBV7-9
size: -
CDR3: CASSLSQLAEISYEQYF

J: TRBJ2-3
V: TRBV9
size: -
CDR3: CASSASRANPRTDTQYF

J: TRBJ2-5
V: TRBV4-3
size: -
CDR3: CASSQSILQETQYF

J: TRBJ2-7
V: TRBV6-5
size: -
CDR3: CASSYSKLGYEQYF

J: TRBJ2-3
V: TRBV14
size: -
CDR3: CASSQENFAAGEGTDTQYF

J: TRBJ2-1
V: TRBV6-2/TRBV6-3
size: -
CDR3: CASSYDWASGGAVHEQFF

J: TRBJ1-1
V: TRBV29-1
size: -
CDR3: CSVDSQGNTEAFF

J: TRBJ1-6
V: TRBV10-3
size: -
CDR3: CAISESRQANSPLHF

J: TRBJ2-7
V: TRBV20-1
size: -
CDR3: CSARELAGGSYEQYF

J: TRBJ2-7
V: TRBV7-6
size: -
CDR3: CASSPTGYEQYF

J: TRBJ2-7
V: TRBV4-2
size: -
CDR3: CASSQVDGYEHYF

J: TRBJ2-1
V: TRBV3-1
size: -
CDR3: CASSHSGSTYNEQFF

J: TRBJ1-1
V: TRBV20-1
size: -
CDR3: CSASGTPTMNTEAFF

J: TRBJ2-1
V: TRBV6-2/TRBV6-3
size: -
CDR3: CASTEHTLSSYNEQFF

J: TRBJ2-2
V: TRBV5-5
size: -
CDR3: CASSRPKGQPNTGELFF

J: TRBJ1-1
V: TRBV14
size: -
CDR3: CASSQGGSNTEAFF

J: TRBJ2-1
V: TRBV30
size: medium-sized
CDR3: CAWSVPTSGGPDEQFF

J: TRBJ1-1
V: TRBV29-1
size: -
CDR3: CSGVDRGYTEAFF

J: TRBJ2-7
V: TRBV10-1
size: -
CDR3: CASSEVGSVYEQYF

J: TRBJ2-5
V: TRBV6-5
size: -
CDR3: CASSYGSGGMGETQYF

J: TRBJ2-7
V: TRBV29-1
size: -
CDR3: CSVDGSGAYEQYF

J: TRBJ2-7
V: TRBV2
size: -
CDR3: CASSLPSGLYEQYF

J: TRBJ2-2
V: TRBV28
size: -
CDR3: CASSLYTTTGELFF

J: TRBJ2-7
V: TRBV9
size: -
CDR3: CASSVGTVGYEQYF

J: TRBJ2-3
V: TRBV19
size: -
CDR3: CASSLLRGPDTQYF

J: TRBJ1-1
V: TRBV28
size: -
CDR3: CASSSRQPNTEAFF

J: TRBJ2-5
V: TRBV6-2/TRBV6-3
size: -
CDR3: CASSLTAVKPETQYF

J: TRBJ1-1
V: TRBV18
size: -
CDR3: CASSPPHWDTMNTEAFF

J: TRBJ1-2
V: TRBV29-1
size: -
CDR3: CRPGAGELDYGYTF

J: TRBJ2-7
V: TRBV3-2
size: -
CDR3: CASSQGHWQADKYEQYF